These 31 T cell receptor beta chains came from one sample sequenced in a study of blood T cell repertoires in COVID-19. Using immunoSEQ multiplex PCR, the repertoire was profiled, and TCRdb retains in-frame clones only, with some absent. The table includes approximately 190,000 clones, 86% detected once. Material: PBMCs or T cells enriched from blood (not recorded which). All receptors derive from a middle-aged woman in a cohort exposed to, infected with or recovered from COVID-19 (not recorded which).

This clone was seen once. V is TRBV12-2 and J is TRBJ2-4; the DNA was not used to check the table's D call, TRBD1. TRBV12-2 is noted as a pseudogene. This CDR3 is built from 16 residues. CDR3 nucleotides: TGTGCAAGTCGCCAGGTCACAGGGAGACCCAAAAACATTCAGTACTTC. Translation: CASRQVTGRPKNIQYF.

The rearrangement uses TRBV19 and TRBJ1-2, with D unresolved. V lost 0 bases and J 4 bases, leaving 12 bases between the germline ends. This CDR3 has 15 amino acids. Per the germline V gene, CDR1 is LNHDA and CDR2 is SQIVND (reference sequence). The CDR3 region has the DNA TGTGCCAGTAGTATAGAGCGACGGACTACCTATGGCTACACCTTC. This sequence encodes CASSIERRTTYGYTF.

Of note for this clone: A read error may produce the germline difference seen at one junction end. The V call is TRBV10-3, the J call TRBJ1-1, with 7 nucleotides matching TRBD1. Germline CDR1 and CDR2: ENHRY and SYGVKD. The CDR3 extends over 9 amino acids. The CDR3 bases are TGTGCCATCAGTGAGGACAGGGTCTTT. Encoded protein: CAISEDRVF.

The chain couples TRBV11-3 to TRBJ2-1; D is unresolved. CDR3 length: 16 amino acids. Trimming shortened V by 5 bases and J by 0 bases, and 14 bases separated the two germline ends. Germline lookup yields CDR1 SGHNT and CDR2 YENEEA. The CDR3 bases are TGTGCCAGCAGCCCCTTAGTCGTGCCCTCCTACAATGAGCAGTTCTTC. Translated: CASSPLVVPSYNEQFF.

This clone occurred a few times. The rearrangement links TRBV6-5 to TRBJ1-1; TRBD1 matches 8 bases. V was pared by 6 bases and J by 6 bases, with 3 bases of the junction left unmatched. The CDR3 consists of 12 residues. CDR1 and CDR2 (germline): MNHEY, SVGAGI. CDR3 DNA: TGTGCCAGCAGAGGACAGGGCGCTGAAGCTTTCTTT. It codes for CASRGQGAEAFF.

The chain combines TRBV19 with TRBJ1-2; D is perhaps TRBD1 (5 bases). The V gene's germline CDR1 is LNHDA and CDR2 SQIVND (reference sequence). V dropped 3 bases and J dropped 0 bases, with 8 bases sitting between them. This CDR3 region has 14 residues. This CDR3 is CASSIGHSNYGYTF. CDR3 in DNA: TGTGCCAGTAGTATCGGACACTCTAACTATGGCTACACCTTC.

This chain uses TRBV11-2 with TRBJ2-7, with 11 nucleotides matching TRBD2. The V gene's germline CDR1 is SGHAT and CDR2 FQNNGV. This CDR3 is built from 15 residues. V was pared by 5 bases and J by 1 base, with 4 bases of the junction left unmatched. Written as DNA, the CDR3 is TGTGCCAGCAGCCCCGGACTAGCGGGTTCCTACGAGCAGTACTTC. Translated: CASSPGLAGSYEQYF.

This chain joins TRBV5-1 and TRBJ1-1, with 7 positions matching TRBD1. Germline assignment: CDR1 SGHRS and CDR2 YFSETQ. The CDR3 covers 14 residues. V shed 5 bases, J shed 0 bases, and the junction held 4 bases outside the gene matches. The DNA for the CDR3 is TGCGCCAGCAGACAGACAGGGATGAACACTGAAGCTTTCTTT. It translates to CASRQTGMNTEAFF.

V and J are TRBV5-1 and TRBJ1-3; D is ambiguous. Trimming took 4 bases from V and 0 from J, leaving 8 bases between them. The CDR3 totals 14 residues. Germline V gene data show CDR1 as SGHRS and CDR2 as YFSETQ. This chain's CDR3 is CASSPVGSGNTIYF. CDR3 DNA: TGCGCCAGCAGCCCTGTCGGCTCTGGAAACACCATATATTTT.

This chain connects TRBV23-1 to TRBJ1-1; D gene unclear. TRBV23-1 is an ORF for which the function is uncertain. The CDR3 runs 15 residues. The germline V and J ends were trimmed by 6 bases and 0 bases, with 14 bases remaining between them. DNA for the CDR3: TGCGCCAGCAGCCCCATCGAGGCAATGAACACTGAAGCTTTCTTT. This sequence encodes CASSPIEAMNTEAFF.

The rearrangement joins TRBV6-5 to TRBJ1-2; the match to TRBD1 covers 8 bases. Losses at the gene ends were 2 bases for V and 4 bases for J; bases not matched to a gene: 3. CDR1 and CDR2 (germline): MNHEY, SVGAGI. The CDR3 length is 14 residues. This CDR3 is CASSYLGQGYGYTF. In DNA form, the CDR3 reads TGTGCCAGCAGTTACCTCGGACAGGGCTATGGCTACACCTTC.

V usage is TRBV2 and J usage is TRBJ1-6, with D perhaps matching TRBD1 (5 bases). Germline CDR1 SNHLY, CDR2 FYNNEI. V was clipped by 5 bases and J by 0 bases, with 8 bases between them. CDR3 size: 15 residues. DNA of the CDR3: TGTGCCAGCAGTAGGGGTAGCTCCTATAATTCACCCCTCCACTTT. Translated: CASSRGSSYNSPLHF.

This clone showed up just a few times. The chain's CDR3 is CASSTLLRLAGPNEQFF. For the CDR3, the DNA is TGTGCCAGCAGCACCCTGTTGAGGTTAGCGGGGCCCAATGAGCAGTTCTTC. This chain joins TRBV5-4 and TRBJ2-1, with 8 bases fitting TRBD2. Per the germline V gene, CDR1 is SGHNT and CDR2 is YYREEE (reference sequence). The CDR3 has 17 residues. The J segment lost 6 bases and the V segment lost 4 bases, leaving 15 bases of the junction unmatched. Looking up the rest from reference TRBV5-4 and TRBJ2-1 gives the full variable domain: ETGVTQSPTHLIKTRGQQVTLRCSSQSGHNTVSWYQQALGQGPQFIFQYYREEENGRGNFPPRFSGLQFPNYSSELNVNALELDDSALYLCASSTLLRLAGPNEQFFGPGTRLTVL.

The chain couples TRBV25-1 to TRBJ1-5; TRBD1 agrees at 9 bases. V lost 8 bases and J lost 3; bases outside the gene matches: 5. Per the germline V gene, CDR1 is MGHDK and CDR2 is SYGVNS. CDR3 size: 14 residues. CDR3 DNA sequence: TGTGCCAGCGGTGGGGACAGGGACAATCAGCCCCAGCATTTT. Protein product: CASGGDRDNQPQHF.

This chain joins TRBV11-2 and TRBJ1-3; TRBD1 might be the D (5 bases). The germline gives CDR1 SGHAT, CDR2 FQNNGV. This CDR3 region has 14 residues. V was shortened by 2 bases and J by 3 bases, with 8 bases between the two germline ends. The CDR3: CASSLRQGGNTIYF. CDR3 DNA: TGTGCCAGCAGCTTACGGCAGGGTGGAAACACCATATATTTT. Combining the CDR3 with reference TRBV11-2 and TRBJ1-3 gives the whole variable domain EAGVAQSPRYKIIEKRQSVAFWCNPISGHATLYWYQQILGQGPKLLIQFQNNGVVDDSQLPKDRFSAERLKGVDSTLKIQPAKLEDSAVYLCASSLRQGGNTIYFGEGSWLTVV.

The rearrangement uses TRBV29-1 and TRBJ2-7, with 8 nucleotides matching TRBD1. V was clipped by 7 bases and J by 2 bases; unmatched bases: 10. The CDR3 extends over 14 amino acids. The germline V gene encodes CDR1 SQVTM and CDR2 ANQGSEA. CDR3 amino acids: CSAQTGEGPYEQYF. The CDR3 DNA is TGCAGCGCGCAGACAGGGGAAGGACCCTACGAGCAGTACTTC.

In its sample, this clone was seen once. The chain couples TRBV5-1 to TRBJ2-1, with TRBD2 matching over 7 bases. V gave up 2 bases and J gave up 7 bases; unmatched junction bases: 9. CDR3 length equals 15 residues. CDR1 and CDR2 (germline): SGHRS, YFSETQ. DNA of the CDR3: TGCGCCAGCAGCTTATATGAAAGGGAGGGGAATGAGCAGTTCTTC. Amino acid sequence: CASSLYEREGNEQFF.

The chain combines TRBV19 with TRBJ1-6, with TRBD1 matching over 9 bases. Trimming cost V 5 bases and J 9 bases; bases outside gene matches: 8. The CDR3 is 15 amino acids. Germline V CDR1 and CDR2: LNHDA, SQIVND (reference sequence). Here the CDR3 DNA reads TGTGCCAGTAGTTCCGCCGGGACAGGGAGTTCACCCCTCCACTTT. Translation: CASSSAGTGSSPLHF.

The chain carries TRBV9 and TRBJ1-5, with D hard to call. V lost 4 bases, J lost 1 base, and 12 bases lay in between. The CDR3 loop spans 15 amino acids. Germline loops: CDR1 SGDLS, CDR2 YYNGEE. The CDR3 protein is CASSPFAGSNQPQHF. CDR3 DNA: TGTGCCAGCAGCCCTTTTGCGGGCAGCAATCAGCCCCAGCATTTT. The entire variable domain, with the rest obtained from reference TRBV9 and TRBJ1-5, is as follows: DSGVTQTPKHLITATGQRVTLRCSPRSGDLSVYWYQQSLDQGLQFLIQYYNGEERAKGNILERFSAQQFPDLHSELNLSSLELGDSALYFCASSPFAGSNQPQHFGDGTRLSIL.

This clone was seen more than once but under ten times. The chain is built from TRBV7-2 and TRBJ2-3; the match to TRBD2 covers 13 bases. V was clipped by 5 bases and J by 2 bases; unmatched bases: 13. Germline V gives CDR1 SGHTA, CDR2 FQGNSA. The length of the CDR3 is 19 residues. The CDR3 sequence: CASSLGRLAGGLLTDTQYF. The CDR3 bases are TGTGCCAGCAGCCTTGGCAGACTAGCGGGGGGCCTACTCACAGATACGCAGTATTTT.

The CDR3 nucleotides are TGTGCCAGCAGCAACTTAGAGAAGGAGCTGTTTTTT. As protein: CASSNLEKELFF. The V gene is TRBV13, the J gene TRBJ2-2; D remains unclear. Germline V gene lookup returns CDR1 PRHDT and CDR2 FYEKMQ (reference sequence). This CDR3 region has 12 residues. V lost 5 bases, J lost 10 bases, and 11 bases lay in between.

This clone has only one observation. This chain joins TRBV24-1 and TRBJ2-2; a possible D gene is TRBD2 (6 bases). CDR1 and CDR2 from the germline V gene are KGHDR and SFDVKD. Between the trimmed V and J ends, which lost 4 bases and 1 base, there was a span of 9 bases. The CDR3 extends over 15 amino acids. CDR3 region: CATSEVGGNTGELFF. The DNA of the CDR3 is TGTGCCACCAGTGAAGTGGGAGGGAACACCGGGGAGCTGTTTTTT.

V usage is TRBV27 and J usage is TRBJ2-2, with D tentatively TRBD2 (5 bases). The CDR3 runs to 13 residues. CDR1 MNHEY and CDR2 SMNVEV come from the germline V gene (reference sequence). V was clipped by 2 bases and J by 6 bases, with 7 bases between them. The DNA of the CDR3 is TGTGCCAGCAGTTTACTACTAGCCGGGGAGCTGTTTTTT. Its protein is CASSLLLAGELFF.

The gene calls are TRBV4-3 and TRBJ2-1; 7 bases align to TRBD2. The V gene's germline CDR1 is LGHNA and CDR2 YSLEER. The CDR3 contains 15 residues. The V segment lost 3 bases and the J segment 1 base; nucleotides outside the gene matches: 3. CDR3 in amino acids: CASSHREGSYNEQFF. CDR3 DNA sequence: TGCGCCAGCAGCCACAGGGAGGGGTCCTACAATGAGCAGTTCTTC.

The chain links TRBV25-1 to TRBJ1-1, with a possible D match to TRBD1 (6 bases). Germline CDR1 reads MGHDK; CDR2 reads SYGVNS. V was trimmed by 2 bases and J by 1 base, leaving 11 bases between them. The CDR3 runs 15 residues. Written as DNA, the CDR3 is TGTGCCAGCAGTGAAGAGGGCAGGGGGAACACTGAAGCTTTCTTT. Translation gives CASSEEGRGNTEAFF. Full variable domain (remainder filled in from reference TRBV25-1 and TRBJ1-1): EADIYQTPRYLVIGTGKKITLECSQTMGHDKMYWYQQDPGMELHLIHYSYGVNSTEKGDLSSESTVSRIRTEHFPLTLESARPSHTSQYLCASSEEGRGNTEAFFGQGTRLTVV.

This chain uses TRBV5-4 with TRBJ1-2; 11 nucleotides align to TRBD1. This CDR3 region has 19 residues. V gave up 1 base and J gave up 2 bases; unmatched junction bases: 13. The V gene's germline CDR1 is SGHNT and CDR2 YYREEE (reference sequence). This chain's CDR3 is CASSLKLGQGVRGNYGYTF. The CDR3 coding sequence is TGTGCCAGCAGCTTGAAATTGGGACAGGGGGTACGGGGGAACTATGGCTACACCTTC.

The DNA of the CDR3 is TGTGCCAGCAGTTACTACATGAACACCGGGGAGCTGTTTTTT. It yields the protein CASSYYMNTGELFF. The chain joins TRBV6-5 to TRBJ2-2; no firm D call. Germline CDR1 MNHEY, CDR2 SVGAGI. The CDR3 runs 14 residues. The germline V and J ends were trimmed by 1 base and 1 base, with 4 bases remaining between them.

The chain links TRBV9 to TRBJ1-2; D uncertain. This CDR3 is built from 15 residues. The ends were cut back, 0 bases at V and 4 bases at J, with 13 bases in the middle. Germline V lookup: CDR1 SGDLS, CDR2 YYNGEE. The CDR3 DNA sequence: TGTGCCAGCAGCGTAGAACCGAACGGTGGCTATGGCTACACCTTC. Translating gives CASSVEPNGGYGYTF.

The V gene is TRBV5-1, the J gene TRBJ1-5, with TRBD1 identical over 12 bases. This CDR3 spans 16 amino acids. J lost 6 bases, V lost 2 bases, and 6 bases had no gene match. Germline values: CDR1 SGHRS, CDR2 YFSETQ. CDR3 in amino acids: CASSFPGTGGFQPQHF. The CDR3 DNA reads TGCGCCAGCAGCTTCCCCGGGACAGGGGGCTTTCAGCCCCAGCATTTT.

The gene calls are TRBV9 and TRBJ2-3; 12 nucleotides line up with TRBD2. There are 16 residues in the CDR3. V was pared by 3 bases and J by 5 bases, with 7 bases of the junction left unmatched. Germline V gene data show CDR1 as SGDLS and CDR2 as YYNGEE. In DNA, the CDR3 is TGTGCCAGCAGCGAAAGAACTAGCGGGGGGCAAGATACGCAGTATTTT. This codes for CASSERTSGGQDTQYF.

The CDR3 reads CASSLRAGQPYNEQFF. DNA for the CDR3: TGTGCCAGCAGTTTGAGGGCGGGACAGCCCTACAATGAGCAGTTCTTC. The chain combines TRBV28 with TRBJ2-1, with D possibly matching TRBD1 (7 bases). The CDR3 has 16 amino acids. The germline CDR1 and CDR2 sequences are MDHEN and SYDVKM. V lost 3 bases and J 2 bases, leaving 14 bases between the germline ends.